A single sample is the source of the 20 T cell receptor beta chains below, sequenced in a study of regulatory T cells in long-lasting Graves disease. The time point here: newly diagnosed GD, antithyroid drugs for less than 3 months. Scientists built the TCR library using RNA that was extracted from PBMCs. Building the TCR beta libraries relied on iRepertoire HTBI primers, and CDR3 regions underwent Arm-PCR. One entry per CDR3 protein, called by TCRdb with MiXCR from the multiplex PCR reads. The data contain 450,000 to 600,000 distinct CDR3 sequences, around 15% of them singletons. Separately, the same data were catalogued under a study of T cells in Graves' hyperthyroidism and ophthalmopathy.

This specimen consisted of peripheral blood mononuclear cells (PBMCs), obtained at new diagnosis, from a patient treated with antithyroid drugs. These receptors came from a man aged 35-49 years with Graves disease.

The table lists this clonotype with many counts. This chain links TRBV3-1 with TRBJ2-5; D gene unclear. The CDR3 is 14 amino acids. V was trimmed by 1 base and J by 2 bases, leaving 8 bases between them. Germline V gene sequence: CDR1 LGHDT, CDR2 YNNKEL (reference sequence). The CDR3 sequence is CASSQAGRQETQYF. In DNA form, the CDR3 reads TGTGCCAGCAGCCAAGCGGGCAGACAAGAGACCCAGTACTTC.

This clonotype was picked up a small number of times. The genes are TRBV24-1 and TRBJ1-2; D remains ambiguous. The V gene lost 10 bases and the J gene lost 2 bases, with 16 bases spanning the gap. There are 14 residues in the CDR3. Germline V gene sequence: CDR1 KGHDR, CDR2 SFDVKD. The CDR3 protein is CATLPSDRNYGYTF. The CDR3 nucleotides read TGTGCCACGTTACCATCAGACCGCAACTATGGCTACACCTTC.

At least ten counts were recorded for this clonotype. The chain combines TRBV20-1 with TRBJ2-1; 8 bases align to TRBD2. This CDR3 comprises 15 residues. The V gene end was trimmed by 6 bases and the J gene end by 5 bases; junction bases not matched to a gene: 12. The germline V gene has CDR1 DFQATT and CDR2 SNEGSKA (reference sequence). CDR3 region: CSASKAGVSNNEQFF. The CDR3 DNA reads as TGCAGTGCCTCGAAAGCGGGAGTGTCAAACAATGAGCAGTTCTTC.

This clonotype was observed many times. The chain combines TRBV7-2 with TRBJ2-7; 7 bases are a match to TRBD2. The ends lost 2 bases at V and 3 bases at J; junction bases unmatched: 10. CDR1 and CDR2 from the germline V gene are SGHTA and FQGNSA. The CDR3 extends over 16 amino acids. The CDR3: CASSLTRLAAYYEQYF. The CDR3 nucleotides are TGTGCCAGCAGCTTAACGCGACTAGCAGCTTACTACGAGCAGTACTTC.

Comment on this clonotype: The missing conserved phenylalanine or tryptophan at the end of this CDR3 makes a read error likely. The chain employs TRBV12-3 or TRBV12-4 and TRBJ1-5; no reliable D call. The germline V and J ends were trimmed by 5 bases and 0 bases, with 20 bases remaining between them. This CDR3 comprises 18 residues. As DNA, the CDR3 is TGTGCCAGCAGTCCCTCGGGATCCATAGTTAATAGCAATCAGCCCCAGCATATT. It translates to CASSPSGSIVNSNQPQHI.

This clonotype was counted many times. The chain uses TRBV2 and TRBJ1-5; TRBD1 aligns across 7 bases. The V segment lost 4 bases and the J segment 1 base; nucleotides outside the gene matches: 4. Germline assignment: CDR1 SNHLY and CDR2 FYNNEI. The CDR3 consists of 15 residues. CDR3 DNA sequence: TGTGCCAGCAGTGCAGGGGGTTTGAGCAATCAGCCCCAGCATTTT. It encodes CASSAGGLSNQPQHF.

The genes are TRBV20-1 and TRBJ2-3; no reliable D call. Germline-derived CDR1 and CDR2 are DFQATT and SNEGSKA (reference sequence). Deletions cut 3 bases from V and 7 bases from J, with 8 bases between. The CDR3 consists of 11 residues. The CDR3 sequence: CSASYGNTQYF. The CDR3 nucleotides read TGCAGTGCTAGTTACGGAAATACGCAGTATTTT.

This clonotype was seen a few times. The chain carries TRBV7-3 and TRBJ2-1, with 9 nucleotides matching TRBD1. Germline values: CDR1 SGHTA, CDR2 FQGTGA. The CDR3 has 17 residues. Trimming removed 4 bases from V and 4 bases from J; junction bases left unmatched: 11. The DNA of the CDR3 is TGTGCCAGCAGCTCCCCCGGGGTCGGACAGGGGTACAATGAGCAGTTCTTC. It encodes CASSSPGVGQGYNEQFF.

This clonotype was detected ten times or more. The CDR3 DNA sequence: TGTGCCAGCAGCCTATCCGGGACTAGCTTTCGAAATGAGCAGTTCTTC. Translating it yields CASSLSGTSFRNEQFF. The rearrangement joins TRBV28 to TRBJ2-1; the match to TRBD2 covers 9 bases. The V gene's germline CDR1 is MDHEN and CDR2 SYDVKM. Germline trimming cut 6 bases from V and 7 bases from J; bases unmatched to any gene: 13. This CDR3 region has 16 residues.

This clonotype was detected ten times or more. V and J are TRBV3-1 and TRBJ2-5; 8 bases match TRBD2. Germline CDR1 is LGHDT and CDR2 is YNNKEL (reference sequence). The CDR3 runs to 17 residues. V trimming: 4 bases; J trimming: 2 bases; junction bases outside the gene matches: 12. In DNA, the CDR3 is TGTGCCAGCAGCCCAACGGGGGGGAGACTACCACAAGAGACCCAGTACTTC. Its protein is CASSPTGGRLPQETQYF.

This clonotype was seen ten or more times. The rearrangement joins TRBV11-2 to TRBJ2-7; 7 bases agree with TRBD2. Losses at the gene ends were 0 bases for V and 1 base for J; bases not matched to a gene: 9. The germline CDR1 and CDR2 sequences are SGHAT and FQNNGV. The CDR3 is 17 amino acids. The CDR3: CASSLEGSGHGSYEQYF. CDR3 bases: TGTGCCAGCAGCTTAGAGGGTAGCGGGCATGGGTCCTACGAGCAGTACTTC.

This clonotype was observed once. Its ends do not fully match the called genes, so a read error is possible. The CDR3 sequence: CASSVKTALAGHYEQYF. The CDR3 bases are TGCGCCAGCAGTGTGAAGACGGCACTAGCGGGCCACTACGAGCAGTACTTC. The rearrangement joins TRBV6-1 to TRBJ2-7; TRBD2 matches at 9 bases. The CDR3 loop spans 17 amino acids. Germline loops: CDR1 MNHNS, CDR2 SASEGT.

In this sample, this clonotype turned up once. The chain employs TRBV28 and TRBJ1-1; TRBD1 matches at 9 bases. The germline CDR1 and CDR2 sequences are MDHEN and SYDVKM. J was trimmed by 4 bases and V by 4 bases; bases with no gene match: 10. The CDR3 is made up of 16 amino acids. In nucleotides, the CDR3 is TGTGCCAGCAGTTCTCCGGGACAGGGATGGTCCACTGAAGCTTTCTTT. As protein: CASSSPGQGWSTEAFF. The full variable domain, its missing parts supplied by reference TRBV28 and TRBJ1-1, is DVKVTQSSRYLVKRTGEKVFLECVQDMDHENMFWYRQDPGLGLRLIYFSYDVKMKEKGDIPEGYSVSREKKERFSLILESASTNQTSMYLCASSSPGQGWSTEAFFGQGTRLTVV.

This clonotype was observed a handful of times. The V gene is TRBV28, the J gene TRBJ2-7; D perhaps matches TRBD1 (6 bases). The ends were cut back, 6 bases at V and 1 base at J, with 13 bases in the middle. The CDR3 is 14 amino acids. Per germline, CDR1 MDHEN and CDR2 SYDVKM. The CDR3 nucleotides are TGTGCCAGCAGGCTCGGACAGCTTTCCTACGAGCAGTACTTC. Amino acid sequence: CASRLGQLSYEQYF.

This clonotype was picked up many times. The CDR3 reads CASSLVQASQYF. Here the CDR3 DNA reads TGTGCCAGCAGCTTAGTCCAGGCTAGCCAATATTTT. V gene TRBV7-2 combines with J gene TRBJ2-3; D might be TRBD2 (5 bases). The CDR3 totals 12 residues. Per germline, CDR1 SGHTA and CDR2 FQGNSA. V was pared by 1 base and J by 15 bases, with 14 bases between. Variable domain in full (rest from reference TRBV7-2 and TRBJ2-3): GAGVSQSPSNKVTEKGKDVELRCDPISGHTALYWYRQSLGQGLEFLIYFQGNSAPDKSGLPSDRFSAERTGGSVSTLTIQRTQQEDSAVYLCASSLVQASQYFGPGTRLTVL.

A few counts support this clonotype. One base away lies a much larger clone, so this may be a sequencing read error. V is TRBV9 and J is TRBJ2-1, with TRBD2 matching 7 bases. The germline CDR1 and CDR2 sequences are SGDLS and YYNGEE. The CDR3 spans 15 residues. Trimming took 4 bases from V and 6 from J; bases not matched to a gene: 10. This CDR3 reads CASSIARLASNEQFF. DNA of the CDR3: TGTGCCAGCAGCATAGCAAGACTAGCTTCCAATGAGCAGTTCTTC.

V and J are TRBV24-1 and TRBJ2-3, with a possible D match to TRBD2 (6 bases). V shed 3 bases and J shed 3 bases, with 12 bases lying between them. Germline assignment: CDR1 KGHDR and CDR2 SFDVKD. The CDR3 has 15 residues. CDR3 DNA sequence: TGTGCCACCAGTGATCCCGGGAGAAGGACAGATACGCAGTATTTT. This sequence encodes CATSDPGRRTDTQYF.

The chain combines TRBV7-8 with TRBJ2-1, with 7 bases matching TRBD1. The CDR3 sequence is 14 residues long. Germline V gene data show CDR1 as SGHVS and CDR2 as FQNEAQ. Germline trimming cut 3 bases from V and 3 bases from J; bases unmatched to any gene: 2. The CDR3 sequence is CASSLTGRYNEQFF. The CDR3 DNA reads TGTGCCAGCAGCTTGACAGGGCGCTACAATGAGCAGTTCTTC.

This chain links TRBV20-1 with TRBJ1-5; D gene ambiguous. This CDR3 has 12 residues. Deletions cut 5 bases from V and 6 bases from J, with 11 bases between. Germline CDR1 is DFQATT and CDR2 is SNEGSKA (reference sequence). The CDR3 DNA sequence: TGCAGTGCTCACGAGGGTGCTCAGCCCCAGCATTTT. As protein: CSAHEGAQPQHF.

A word on this clonotype: A far larger clone lies a single base away; this is likely a read error. The chain recombines TRBV5-1 with TRBJ2-7; the D is unclear. The J call may not be correct, given that the DNA end is closer to TRBJ2-5. The germline V gene has CDR1 SGHRS and CDR2 YFSETQ. The CDR3 sequence is 15 residues long. CDR3 coding DNA: TGCGCCAGCAGCTTGGGGGCGCCCGGGCAAGGGACCCAGTACTTC. Protein sequence: CASSLGAPGQGTQYF.